Following are 26 T cell receptor beta chains from one sample sequenced in a study of OX40 agonist ivuxolimab in advanced cancers. Data came from immunoSEQ multiplex PCR; TCRdb stores just in-frame clones and leaves some out. Seen here are around 84,000 clones, under 95% observed once, and the top ten hold 0.43%. Sequences were derived from CD4+ or CD8+ T cells sorted from blood, sampled in a trial of the OX40 agonist ivuxolimab. The receptors stem from an adult with an advanced solid tumor such as melanoma, head and neck, liver or kidney cancer.

The J gene is TRBJ1-3, the V gene TRBV11-3; D unresolved. Germline CDR1 reads SGHNT; CDR2 reads YENEEA. Trimming left V 7 bases short and J 4 bases short, with 11 bases between. The CDR3 is made up of 13 amino acids. DNA for the CDR3: TGTGCCAGCACCAACCTCGGGGGAAACACCATATATTTT. Protein product: CASTNLGGNTIYF.

The chain joins TRBV5-1 to TRBJ1-3; D unclear. CDR1 SGHRS and CDR2 YFSETQ come from the germline V gene. This CDR3 spans 16 amino acids. V was shortened by 0 bases and J by 0 bases, with 10 bases between the two germline ends. The CDR3 DNA reads TGCGCCAGCAGCTTGGACCCAGGCCTCTCTGGAAACACCATATATTTT. Its translation: CASSLDPGLSGNTIYF.

This clone has a handful of counts. This sequence joins TRBV6-4 and TRBJ1-1; 8 bases align to TRBD1. Germline CDR1 is MRHNA and CDR2 is SNTAGT. Trimming removed 3 bases from V and 6 bases from J; junction bases left unmatched: 3. The CDR3 covers 13 residues. The CDR3 sequence: CASSERTGSEAFF. The CDR3 nucleotides are TGTGCCAGCAGTGAAAGGACAGGGTCTGAAGCTTTCTTT.

The chain combines TRBV18 with TRBJ2-2, with no clear D. The CDR3 is 16 amino acids. Trimming cost V 5 bases and J 4 bases, with 17 bases left between them. From germline, CDR1 is KGHSH and CDR2 LQKENI. CDR3 sequence reads: CASSSALPQGTGELFF. The CDR3 DNA is TGTGCCAGCTCATCGGCGCTACCCCAAGGCACCGGGGAGCTGTTTTTT.

This sequence joins TRBV28 and TRBJ2-5; D unclear. CDR1 is MDHEN and CDR2 is SYDVKM in the germline V gene. This CDR3 has 10 amino acids. Trimming took off 3 bases at V and 7 bases at J, with 3 bases between the two ends. CDR3 sequence: CASSLRTQYF. The CDR3, as DNA: TGTGCCAGCAGTTTGAGGACCCAGTACTTC.

The CDR3 region is CASSSGQLTGNTIYF. DNA for the CDR3: TGTGCCAGCAGTTCGGGACAGCTGACTGGAAACACCATATATTTT. The chain is built from TRBV6-6 and TRBJ1-3, with TRBD1 matching 7 bases. This CDR3 region has 15 residues. V gave up 4 bases and J gave up 2 bases; unmatched junction bases: 5. Germline values: CDR1 MNHNY, CDR2 SVGAGI (reference sequence).

This rearrangement joins TRBV7-9 to TRBJ2-1; 9 nucleotides match TRBD2. This CDR3 region has 14 residues. The V segment lost 5 bases and the J segment 6 bases; nucleotides outside the gene matches: 5. From germline, CDR1 is SEHNR and CDR2 FQNEAQ (reference sequence). The CDR3 sequence is CASSPGLAPNEQFF. The CDR3 coding sequence is TGTGCCAGCAGCCCGGGACTAGCTCCCAATGAGCAGTTCTTC.

The chain uses TRBV19 and TRBJ1-4; the D is unclear. Germline loops: CDR1 LNHDA, CDR2 SQIVND (reference sequence). The V and J ends lost 2 bases and 8 bases respectively, with 12 bases between them. The CDR3 contains 14 residues. The CDR3 DNA reads TGTGCCAGTAGTATATCAGTCCCTCCCGAAAAACTGTTTTTT. Translation gives CASSISVPPEKLFF.

This clone was detected only a few times. The chain is built from TRBV4-1 and TRBJ2-2, with 8 bases matching TRBD1. V gave up 4 bases and J gave up 4 bases; unmatched junction bases: 5. CDR3 length: 15 residues. Germline V gene lookup returns CDR1 MGHRA and CDR2 YSYEKL. In DNA, the CDR3 is TGCGCCAGCAGCCCCCGGACAGGGCTCACCGGGGAGCTGTTTTTT. It codes for CASSPRTGLTGELFF.

The genes are TRBV5-1 and TRBJ2-3; D is unresolved. Trimming left V 1 base short and J 5 bases short, with 11 bases between. Germline V lookup: CDR1 SGHRS, CDR2 YFSETQ. The CDR3 has 14 residues. CDR3 in DNA: TGCGCCAGCAGCTTGTACCTACCAGGAGATACGCAGTATTTT. Protein product: CASSLYLPGDTQYF.

The chain uses TRBV5-1 and TRBJ1-2; no clear D gene. With 4 bases removed from V and 6 bases from J, the gap between germline ends came to 7 bases. The CDR3 is made up of 11 amino acids. Germline V gene data show CDR1 as SGHRS and CDR2 as YFSETQ. Here the CDR3 reads CASSPGDGYTF. For the CDR3, the DNA is TGCGCCAGCAGCCCTGGGGATGGCTACACCTTC.

V usage is TRBV27 and J usage is TRBJ1-2, with TRBD1 matching over 7 bases. V lost 6 bases and J lost 7; bases outside the gene matches: 8. The CDR3 is made up of 13 amino acids. In germline, CDR1 is MNHEY, CDR2 SMNVEV (reference sequence). The CDR3 reads CASRGQGGGGYTF. In DNA, the CDR3 is TGTGCCAGCAGGGGGCAGGGGGGAGGTGGCTACACCTTC.

Here the CDR3 reads CASSLNQETQYF. CDR3 nucleotide sequence: TGTGCCAGCAGCCTTAACCAAGAGACCCAGTACTTC. The chain uses TRBV14 and TRBJ2-5; D ambiguous. The germline gives CDR1 SGHDN, CDR2 FVKESK. Trimming shortened V by 4 bases and J by 0 bases, and 3 bases separated the two germline ends. The CDR3 runs 12 residues.

The genes are TRBV14 and TRBJ1-5; D unresolved. CDR3 length: 16 residues. Germline loops: CDR1 SGHDN, CDR2 FVKESK. Trimming stripped 1 base from V and 5 bases from J, with 15 bases between. The CDR3 region has the DNA TGTGCCAGCAGCCAAGGAGGCACGGAACCCCATCAGCCCCAGCATTTT. Residues: CASSQGGTEPHQPQHF.

V is TRBV27 and J is TRBJ2-5, with D perhaps TRBD2 (6 bases). This CDR3 spans 14 amino acids. V gave up 3 bases and J gave up 2 bases, with 10 bases separating them. Germline V gives CDR1 MNHEY, CDR2 SMNVEV (reference sequence). CDR3 sequence (DNA): TGTGCCAGCAGTTTGACTAGGGCTCAAGAGACCCAGTACTTC. It translates to CASSLTRAQETQYF.

The rearrangement uses TRBV6-1 and TRBJ2-3; 7 bases agree with TRBD2. CDR3 size: 14 residues. The junction had 8 bases not matched to a gene; V was cut back by 11 bases and J by 0 bases. The germline V gene encodes CDR1 MNHNS and CDR2 SASEGT. The CDR3 nucleotides read TGTGCCGGGACGGGAGGCCTCAGCACAGATACGCAGTATTTT. Translated: CAGTGGLSTDTQYF.

This clone was detected once. The rearrangement joins TRBV7-2 to TRBJ1-5; 10 nucleotides match TRBD1. There are 15 residues in the CDR3. The germline V gene encodes CDR1 SGHTA and CDR2 FQGNSA. Germline trimming cut 5 bases from V and 11 bases from J; bases unmatched to any gene: 12. Here the CDR3 reads CASSTTGGKGRTQHF. CDR3 coding DNA: TGTGCCAGCAGCACGACAGGGGGCAAAGGAAGGACCCAGCATTTT.

This chain links TRBV28 with TRBJ2-7; D tentatively reads TRBD1 or TRBD2 (6 bases each). The CDR3 runs 16 residues. Trimming cost V 2 bases and J 6 bases, with 20 bases left between them. Germline V gene sequence: CDR1 MDHEN, CDR2 SYDVKM. The CDR3 spells CASSLDPRGTRGEQYF. In nucleotides, the CDR3 is TGTGCCAGCAGTTTAGACCCCCGCGGGACAAGGGGCGAGCAGTACTTC.

The chain has TRBV7-2 and TRBJ2-1, with TRBD1 matching 8 bases. Germline CDR1 and CDR2: SGHTA and FQGNSA. The CDR3 totals 12 residues. V shed 8 bases and J 5 bases; nucleotides not matched to a gene: 2. The CDR3 sequence is CASDRGDNEQFF. The CDR3 DNA sequence: TGTGCCAGCGACAGGGGAGACAATGAGCAGTTCTTC.

J is TRBJ2-4 and V is TRBV6-1; 9 bases fit TRBD2. The junction had 10 bases not matched to a gene; V was cut back by 8 bases and J by 8 bases. Germline V CDR1 and CDR2: MNHNS, SASEGT. The CDR3 spans 14 residues. In DNA, the CDR3 is TGTGCCAGCGGTAGCGGGAGTGTCGCGGACATTCAGTACTTC. Translation gives CASGSGSVADIQYF.

The chain couples TRBV28 to TRBJ2-1; 10 bases align to TRBD1. This CDR3 region has 14 residues. V lost 5 bases and J lost 5; bases outside the gene matches: 3. Per germline, CDR1 MDHEN and CDR2 SYDVKM. The DNA for the CDR3 is TGTGCCAGCAGTGTGGACAGGGGGAACAATGAGCAGTTCTTC. As protein: CASSVDRGNNEQFF.

V gene TRBV19 combines with J gene TRBJ2-2; TRBD2 agrees at 13 bases. This CDR3 is built from 16 residues. After removal of 5 bases from V and 4 bases from J, the junction contained 4 bases not matched to a gene. The V gene's germline CDR1 is LNHDA and CDR2 SQIVND (reference sequence). CDR3 sequence: CASSPRLAGGTGELFF. The CDR3 DNA reads as TGTGCCAGTAGTCCCCGACTAGCGGGGGGCACCGGGGAGCTGTTTTTT.

The chain carries TRBV11-2 and TRBJ2-7; no clear D. This CDR3 has 12 residues. Germline lookup yields CDR1 SGHAT and CDR2 FQNNGV. V lost 0 bases to trimming and J lost 3 bases, with 3 bases between them. The CDR3 sequence: CASSLDVYEQYF. CDR3 DNA sequence: TGTGCCAGCAGCTTAGATGTCTACGAGCAGTACTTC.

J is TRBJ2-4 and V is TRBV29-1; 8 bases map to TRBD2. With V trimmed by 4 bases and J by 3 bases, 5 bases remained unmatched. Germline V gene sequence: CDR1 SQVTM, CDR2 ANQGSEA. The CDR3 runs 14 residues. CDR3 in DNA: TGCAGCGTTGTCAGCGGGAGTTACAAAAACATTCAGTACTTC. This sequence encodes CSVVSGSYKNIQYF.

This clone was counted a few times. The V and J genes are TRBV30 and TRBJ2-7; D is unclear. The CDR3 spans 16 residues. The germline V and J ends were trimmed by 2 bases and 4 bases, with 21 bases remaining between them. Germline CDR1 is GTSNPN and CDR2 is SVGIG (reference sequence). The CDR3 nucleotides are TGTGCCTGGAGTCCCTCCTCGGTAAGAGGTGGTTACGAGCAGTACTTC. It encodes CAWSPSSVRGGYEQYF.

J is TRBJ2-1 and V is TRBV30; 11 bases match TRBD2. With V trimmed by 1 base and J by 6 bases, 11 bases remained unmatched. CDR3 length: 17 amino acids. Germline values: CDR1 GTSNPN, CDR2 SVGIG (reference sequence). Here the CDR3 reads CAWSGGGASGGLNEQFF. CDR3 nucleotides: TGTGCCTGGAGTGGCGGCGGGGCTAGCGGGGGGCTCAATGAGCAGTTCTTC.